The clone carrying this T cell receptor (beta chain) appeared a single time. As yet, its antigen is unknown. Germline V gives CDR1 SNHLY, CDR2 FYNNEI. The CDR3 loop spans 14 amino acids. V gave up 8 bases and J gave up 8 bases; unmatched junction bases: 14. The sample is drawn from a study of graft-versus-host responses after intestinal transplantation. Study as a whole: Recipients underwent multivisceral, liver-intestinal, or isolated intestinal transplants. Once they had received anti-thymocyte globulin induction, all recipients took tacrolimus and steroids for about 3 years.

Study findings and constraints: Peak circulating GvH clone levels were associated with early post-transplant HvG declines. Analysis identified GvH clones in recipient marrow, with some appearing first in ileum or blood.

TCRdb keeps only in-frame clones here, not all; method: immunoSEQ multiplex PCR. The sample holds tens of thousands of clones, roughly four fifths seen once. Sequenced material: unstimulated CD8+ T cells sorted from spleen or lymph node cells, taken before intestinal transplant. This chain uses TRBV2 with TRBJ2-7, with 8 bases identical to TRBD2. This receptor was identified in a human donor who received an intestinal transplant. This CDR3 reads CASRGTGGAVKQYF. The CDR3 nucleotides read TGTGCCAGCCGTGGGACCGGGGGGGCTGTCAAGCAGTACTTC.